A few counts support the clone carrying this TCR beta chain. Its antigen is as yet unknown. Genomic DNA for TCR beta libraries, roughly 2 micrograms, came from cryopreserved PBMCs. The sample comes from a study of cytotoxic CD8 clonotypes in ibrutinib-treated CLL. Study-wide background: The average sample held roughly 250,000 productive templates and about 99,000 productive rearrangements. Study-wide results and caveats: The public clonotypes identified were infrequent and showed contraction or stability on treatment. Baseline clonality, higher than in age-matched healthy donors, tracked circulating CD8+ T-cell counts.

CDR3 length: 16 amino acids. Germline lookup yields CDR1 MDHEN and CDR2 SYDVKM. Trimming removed 5 bases from V and 7 bases from J, with 24 bases in between. The assay was immunoSEQ multiplex PCR, and TCRdb's table has in-frame clones only and misses some. The table has around 70,000 clones, about nine tenths seen once; the top ten hold 3% to 3.5%. This TCR derives from a human donor with chronic lymphocytic leukemia. The sample consisted of PBMCs, taken after 12 months of ibrutinib treatment. This chain links TRBV28 with TRBJ2-7; D assignment may be TRBD1 or TRBD2 (6 bases each). Written as DNA, the CDR3 is TGTGCCAGCAGTGACCCGCCCGGGACACGGGAGTGGGAGCAGTACTTC. Residues: CASSDPPGTREWEQYF.